Listed here are 28 T cell receptor beta chains from one sample, sequenced in a study of T cell repertoires in cytomegalovirus infection. For these receptors, no antigen is known. TCRdb used MiXCR to reprocess the reads, holding one entry per CDR3 protein. Found here are some 110,000 distinct CDR3 sequences, 25% to 35% of them singletons; the top ten hold about 54%. Here the sequenced sample was CD8+ T cells from cultured PBMCs, taken from culture after CMV antigen stimulation. These receptors were obtained from a human donor in good health (CMV status not recorded). Some clones in this sample may be carry-over from other donors' samples.

The chain couples TRBV20-1 to TRBJ1-2; 7 bases align to TRBD1. This CDR3 spans 13 amino acids. V trimming: 3 bases; J trimming: 6 bases; junction bases outside the gene matches: 7. Germline assignment: CDR1 DFQATT and CDR2 SNEGSKA (reference sequence). The CDR3 region has the DNA TGCAGTGCTAGGGCGACAGGGCAGGATGGCTACACCTTC. Translated: CSARATGQDGYTF.

This chain uses TRBV6-6 with TRBJ2-1; weak D call: TRBD2 (5 bases). Per the germline V gene, CDR1 is MNHNY and CDR2 is SVGAGI (reference sequence). V was pared by 6 bases and J by 9 bases, with 9 bases between. This CDR3 region has 11 residues. The CDR3 reads CASRRVGEQFF. Here the CDR3 DNA reads TGTGCCAGCAGGAGGGTAGGTGAGCAGTTCTTC.

The chain links TRBV7-2 to TRBJ1-2; 8 bases fit TRBD1. The CDR3 loop spans 17 amino acids. Per germline, CDR1 SGHTA and CDR2 FQGNSA. V trimming: 2 bases; J trimming: 7 bases; junction bases outside the gene matches: 15. DNA of the CDR3: TGTGCCAGCAGCTTACAGGGGGCCCCGAATGACCCCTTTGGCTACACCTTC. It translates to CASSLQGAPNDPFGYTF.

This clonotype was seen ten or more times. The chain carries TRBV12-3 or TRBV12-4 and TRBJ1-1; D may be TRBD1 (6 bases). V shed 2 bases and J shed 4 bases, with 11 bases lying between them. The CDR3 sequence is 14 residues long. The CDR3: CASSLSGGLTEAFF. CDR3 nucleotide sequence: TGTGCCAGCAGTTTATCCGGGGGGCTCACTGAAGCTTTCTTT.

The table lists this clonotype with a few counts. V is TRBV29-1 and J is TRBJ1-5, with 8 bases aligning to TRBD1. The CDR3 consists of 16 residues. Losses at the gene ends were 1 base for V and 0 bases for J; bases not matched to a gene: 5. Germline loops: CDR1 SQVTM, CDR2 ANQGSEA. CDR3 amino acids: CSVEASDRASNQPQHF. CDR3 coding DNA: TGCAGCGTTGAAGCATCGGACAGGGCTAGCAATCAGCCCCAGCATTTT. The entire variable domain, with the rest obtained from reference TRBV29-1 and TRBJ1-5, is as follows: SAVISQKPSRDICQRGTSLTIQCQVDSQVTMMFWYRQQPGQSLTLIATANQGSEATYESGFVIDKFPISRPNLTFSTLTVSNMSPEDSSIYLCSVEASDRASNQPQHFGDGTRLSIL.

This sequence joins TRBV7-9 and TRBJ2-7; 9 bases align to TRBD1. The CDR3 is 16 amino acids. The germline V gene has CDR1 SEHNR and CDR2 FQNEAQ (reference sequence). V lost 3 bases to trimming and J lost 0 bases; unmatched junction nucleotides: 6. CDR3 nucleotide sequence: TGTGCCAGCAGCTTGGGACAGGGATCATTCTCCTACGAGCAGTACTTC. Translating gives CASSLGQGSFSYEQYF.

This chain joins TRBV6-1 and TRBJ2-2, with D tentatively TRBD1 or TRBD2 (5 bases each). The V end lost 5 bases, the J end lost 7 bases, and 17 bases lay between the germline ends. Germline lookup yields CDR1 MNHNS and CDR2 SASEGT. The CDR3 sequence is 15 residues long. The CDR3 is CASSRTMEAGGELFF. CDR3 in DNA: TGTGCCAGCAGTCGGACAATGGAGGCCGGCGGGGAGCTGTTTTTT.

This chain joins TRBV6-2 or TRBV6-3 and TRBJ1-2, with D possibly being TRBD1 (6 bases). Trimming pared 0 bases from V and 7 bases from J, leaving 15 bases between. The CDR3 is 15 amino acids. Per the germline V gene, CDR1 is MNHEY and CDR2 is SVGEGT. CDR3 nucleotide sequence: TGTGCCAGCAGTTACTCGAATCGCGGGGGGCTTGGCTACACCTTC. Translation gives CASSYSNRGGLGYTF.

The chain carries TRBV4-1 and TRBJ2-7; perhaps TRBD1 as D (6 bases). There are 13 residues in the CDR3. The V end lost 1 base, the J end lost 3 bases, and 7 bases lay between the germline ends. The germline V gene encodes CDR1 MGHRA and CDR2 YSYEKL. The CDR3 spells CASSQGDNYEQYF. CDR3 nucleotides: TGCGCCAGCAGCCAAGGGGACAACTACGAGCAGTACTTC.

This clonotype was found many times. This chain links TRBV7-2 with TRBJ2-5; 11 bases agree with TRBD2. V lost 11 bases and J lost 5; bases outside the gene matches: 7. Germline-derived CDR1 and CDR2 are SGHTA and FQGNSA. This CDR3 has 13 amino acids. In DNA, the CDR3 is TGTGCCTCCCTCCTAGCGGGGGGCGAGACCCAGTACTTC. This gives the protein CASLLAGGETQYF.

In the case of this clonotype: Given a much more abundant clone one base away, this may be a read error. The chain recombines TRBV7-2 with TRBJ2-7, with D perhaps TRBD1 (6 bases). This CDR3 is built from 17 residues. Germline V gives CDR1 SGHTA, CDR2 FQGNSA. V lost 5 bases, J lost 2 bases, and 22 bases lay in between. The chain's CDR3 is CASSTRGIGTQTYEQYF. The CDR3 coding sequence is TGTGCCAGCAGCACAAGAGGGATCGGGACACAGACCTACGAGCAGTACTTC.

This clonotype was seen a few times. V gene TRBV12-3 or TRBV12-4 combines with J gene TRBJ2-3; no firm D call. The ends were cut back, 6 bases at V and 1 base at J, with 8 bases in the middle. The CDR3 consists of 13 residues. In DNA form, the CDR3 reads TGTGCCAGCAGGGAGTACGGCACAGATACGCAGTATTTT. This encodes CASREYGTDTQYF.

This clonotype was counted between two and nine times. This rearrangement joins TRBV5-6 to TRBJ2-3, with TRBD2 matching over 8 bases. Germline CDR1 is SGHDT and CDR2 is YYEEEE. The V gene end was trimmed by 0 bases and the J gene end by 2 bases; junction bases not matched to a gene: 8. This CDR3 has 17 amino acids. The CDR3 DNA sequence: TGTGCCAGCAGCTTGGTGACTAAGCGGGGGTCCACAGATACGCAGTATTTT. Translation gives CASSLVTKRGSTDTQYF.

This chain uses TRBV12-3 or TRBV12-4 with TRBJ2-1; D is possibly TRBD2 (5 bases). With 3 bases removed from V and 4 bases from J, the gap between germline ends came to 10 bases. This CDR3 contains 14 residues. CDR3 in DNA: TGTGCCAGCAGTTTCCCCGGGGTTTACAATGAGCAGTTCTTC. It encodes CASSFPGVYNEQFF.

This clonotype was detected only a few times. The rearrangement links TRBV27 to TRBJ2-7, with TRBD1 identical over 11 bases. The CDR3 sequence is 16 residues long. V dropped 2 bases and J dropped 4; count of bases not matched to a gene: 7. The germline V gene has CDR1 MNHEY and CDR2 SMNVEV (reference sequence). The CDR3 bases are TGTGCCAGCAGTTTAACCCGGGACAGGGGGGCTTACGAGCAGTACTTC. Protein sequence: CASSLTRDRGAYEQYF.

This clonotype was observed a few times. The chain uses TRBV7-6 and TRBJ2-1; 7 bases match TRBD2. The length of the CDR3 is 16 residues. Germline V gene sequence: CDR1 SGHVS, CDR2 FNYEAQ. J was trimmed by 4 bases and V by 1 base; bases with no gene match: 7. In DNA, the CDR3 is TGTGCCAGCAGCTTAGACCGGGGGGTTTCATACAATGAGCAGTTCTTC. This translates into CASSLDRGVSYNEQFF.

The V gene is TRBV7-9, the J gene TRBJ2-3, with a weak D call TRBD2 (5 bases). The CDR3 is 13 amino acids. The germline V gene encodes CDR1 SEHNR and CDR2 FQNEAQ (reference sequence). V dropped 5 bases and J dropped 4 bases, with 10 bases sitting between them. The CDR3 sequence is CASSPRGPDTQYF. The DNA for the CDR3 is TGTGCCAGCAGCCCCCGGGGTCCAGATACGCAGTATTTT.

The chain carries TRBV7-9 and TRBJ2-5; tentatively, D is TRBD2 (5 bases). The CDR3 loop spans 16 amino acids. Trimming left V 3 bases short and J 5 bases short, with 19 bases between. Per germline, CDR1 SEHNR and CDR2 FQNEAQ (reference sequence). The DNA of the CDR3 is TGTGCCAGCAGCTTCAGTCATAGTTGGGAGCGGGAGACCCAGTACTTC. Its translation: CASSFSHSWERETQYF. Supplemented by reference TRBV7-9 and TRBJ2-5, the full variable domain reads DTGVSQNPRHKITKRGQNVTFRCDPISEHNRLYWYRQTLGQGPEFLTYFQNEAQLEKSRLLSDRFSAERPKGSFSTLEIQRTEQGDSAMYLCASSFSHSWERETQYFGPGTRLLVL.

The rearrangement links TRBV2 to TRBJ2-1; no clear D gene. V shed 8 bases and J shed 3 bases, with 2 bases lying between them. The CDR3 has 10 amino acids. Germline V gene sequence: CDR1 SNHLY, CDR2 FYNNEI. As DNA, the CDR3 is TGTGCCAGCTACTACAATGAGCAGTTCTTC. This gives the protein CASYYNEQFF.

The chain carries TRBV7-9 and TRBJ2-4; weak D call: TRBD2 (5 bases). The CDR3 runs 16 residues. The germline V gene has CDR1 SEHNR and CDR2 FQNEAQ (reference sequence). V was pared by 1 base and J by 0 bases, with 10 bases between. The CDR3 spells CASSLGLRVAKNIQYF. The CDR3 nucleotides read TGTGCCAGCAGCTTAGGGCTGAGGGTAGCCAAAAACATTCAGTACTTC.

The V call is TRBV4-1, the J call TRBJ2-7, with 10 bases lining up with TRBD1. V lost 4 bases and J lost 4; bases outside the gene matches: 7. The CDR3 loop spans 15 amino acids. Germline-derived CDR1 and CDR2 are MGHRA and YSYEKL. CDR3 nucleotides: TGCGCCAGCAGCCCTACGACAGGGGGCATATACGAGCAGTACTTC. It specifies CASSPTTGGIYEQYF.

This chain links TRBV25-1 with TRBJ2-3; the D is unclear. CDR3 length: 14 residues. Germline V CDR1 and CDR2: MGHDK, SYGVNS. V lost 5 bases, J lost 2 bases, and 11 bases lay in between. The CDR3 region has the DNA TGTGCCAGCAGTCCTCACTCCCTCACAGATACGCAGTATTTT. Translated: CASSPHSLTDTQYF.

V and J are TRBV5-6 and TRBJ2-3; 7 nucleotides align to TRBD2. This CDR3 contains 16 residues. Germline loops: CDR1 SGHDT, CDR2 YYEEEE. Trimming removed 4 bases from V and 4 bases from J; junction bases left unmatched: 12. The CDR3 DNA reads as TGTGCCAGCAGCCGCGGGACTACGATCAACTCAGATACGCAGTATTTT. As protein: CASSRGTTINSDTQYF. The full variable domain, rest sourced from reference TRBV5-6 and TRBJ2-3, is DAGVTQSPTHLIKTRGQQVTLRCSPKSGHDTVSWYQQALGQGPQFIFQYYEEEERQRGNFPDRFSGHQFPNYSSELNVNALLLGDSALYLCASSRGTTINSDTQYFGPGTRLTVL.

In its sample, this clonotype was seen a few times. The chain links TRBV11-3 to TRBJ2-2; 8 bases align to TRBD2. CDR1 and CDR2 from the germline V gene are SGHNT and YENEEA. This CDR3 spans 17 amino acids. J gave up 3 bases and V 3 bases, and 9 bases lay outside the gene matches. The CDR3, as DNA: TGTGCCAGCAGCTTTGGCCACGCGGGGGGTTACACCGGGGAGCTGTTTTTT. This gives the protein CASSFGHAGGYTGELFF.

The rearrangement links TRBV7-9 to TRBJ2-3; the match to TRBD1 covers 10 bases. CDR1 SEHNR and CDR2 FQNEAQ come from the germline V gene (reference sequence). V shed 5 bases, J shed 14 bases, and the junction held 25 bases outside the gene matches. The length of the CDR3 is 18 residues. CDR3 protein: CASSQAPESGTGVEMRYF. DNA for the CDR3: TGTGCCAGCAGCCAAGCTCCGGAGTCCGGGACAGGGGTCGAAATGAGGTATTTT.

This chain joins TRBV4-1 and TRBJ2-5; 11 bases are a match to TRBD2. There are 17 residues in the CDR3. Losses at the gene ends were 3 bases for V and 3 bases for J; bases not matched to a gene: 9. Looked up from germline, CDR1 is MGHRA and CDR2 is YSYEKL. For the CDR3, the DNA is TGCGCCAGCAGCCAGCTTAGCGGGGGGGCCTCGGAAGAGACCCAGTACTTC. It is translated as CASSQLSGGASEETQYF.

This chain joins TRBV28 and TRBJ2-7, with D unclear. Germline V lookup: CDR1 MDHEN, CDR2 SYDVKM. V was clipped by 2 bases and J by 5 bases, with 13 bases between them. The CDR3 spans 14 residues. CDR3 amino acids: CASSLLKEGDEQYF. The DNA of the CDR3 is TGTGCCAGCAGTTTACTAAAGGAAGGCGACGAGCAGTACTTC.

This clonotype was seen once. This chain connects TRBV2 to TRBJ1-1; a weak D match, TRBD1 (5 bases). Trimming removed 2 bases from V and 1 base from J, with 14 bases in between. The CDR3 is made up of 16 amino acids. CDR1 SNHLY and CDR2 FYNNEI come from the germline V gene. The CDR3 DNA follows: TGTGCCAGCAGTGAACTCTACGGGGCGGCGAACACTGAAGCTTTCTTT. The encoded protein is CASSELYGAANTEAFF.